One and the same sample provided the 4 T cell receptor beta chains below, sequenced in a study of Ad26.COV2.S vaccination and SARS-CoV-2 variants. Sequencing used immunoSEQ multiplex PCR; TCRdb keeps in-frame clones, though not all of them. The sample includes 300,000 to 400,000 clones, around four fifths of them seen just once. As for treatment: about 20 received Ad26.COV2.S at low or high dose, single or two shots; 5 received placebo; per-sample allocation not given. Collection of the samples took place on day 63 after the first injection of vaccine or placebo. Sequences were derived from peripheral blood, sampled in a trial of Ad26.COV2.S vaccine versus placebo. These receptors were taken from a person between 18 and 60 years old who received the Ad26.COV2.S COVID-19 vaccine or a placebo.

V is TRBV3-1 (or the pseudogene TRBV3-2) and J is TRBJ1-1; D gene ambiguous. The CDR3 covers 14 residues. V was shortened by 0 bases and J by 2 bases, with 7 bases between the two germline ends. Germline V gene lookup returns CDR1 LGHDT and CDR2 YNNKEL (reference sequence). Written as DNA, the CDR3 is TGTGCCAGCAGCCAAGAGGCGGGAAACACTGAAGCTTTCTTT. It codes for CASSQEAGNTEAFF.

The V and J genes are TRBV6-5 and TRBJ1-2, with TRBD1 as a possible D gene (5 bases). V was trimmed by 6 bases and J by 5 bases, leaving 13 bases between them. This CDR3 has 13 amino acids. Germline-derived CDR1 and CDR2 are MNHEY and SVGAGI. Here the CDR3 reads CASSQGYTYGYTF. The CDR3 coding sequence is TGTGCCAGCAGCCAGGGATACACTTATGGCTACACCTTC.

The CDR3 is CASSPFDQGTGGFFAEAFF. CDR3 in DNA: TGTGCCAGCTCACCATTTGATCAGGGGACAGGGGGCTTTTTCGCTGAAGCTTTCTTT. This chain links TRBV18 with TRBJ1-1, with 12 positions matching TRBD1. This CDR3 is built from 19 residues. After removal of 2 bases from V and 6 bases from J, the junction contained 16 bases not matched to a gene. Germline CDR1 is KGHSH and CDR2 is LQKENI.

The chain joins TRBV19 to TRBJ2-7; TRBD2 might be the D (5 bases). The germline CDR1 and CDR2 sequences are LNHDA and SQIVND (reference sequence). The V and J ends lost 8 bases and 0 bases respectively, with 11 bases between them. The CDR3 is made up of 13 amino acids. Here the CDR3 reads CASSAGSSYEQYF. The CDR3 nucleotides read TGTGCCAGTTCTGCTGGGAGCTCCTACGAGCAGTACTTC.